A selection of T cell receptor beta chains follows, all from one sample in a study of shared clonotypes between healthy human individuals. TCRdb's table, derived via immunoSEQ multiplex PCR, lists solely in-frame clones and lacks some. In the table there are roughly 2 million clones, around 95% of which are singletons. Input material: naive CD4+ T cells sorted from blood. The receptor set was obtained from a man in his late teens or twenties in good health. The CDR3 runs from the conserved cysteine through the conserved F or W. Fields, in order: V gene, CDR3 protein.

V gene: TRBV10-1
CDR3 protein: CASSEQGVPYEQYF

V gene: TRBV7-2
CDR3 protein: CASSLAGLANTGELFF

V gene: TRBV7-9
CDR3 protein: CASSLNVGETQYF

V gene: TRBV4-1
CDR3 protein: CASSSIVFLGLSNEQYF

V gene: TRBV19
CDR3 protein: CASSINGGLYNEQFF

V gene: TRBV7-2
CDR3 protein: CASTSGTSGANVLTF

V gene: TRBV18
CDR3 protein: CASSPASGGSYEQYF

V gene: TRBV9
CDR3 protein: CASSVESGIFTGELFF

V gene: TRBV30
CDR3 protein: CAWSIGEKLFF

V gene: TRBV25-1
CDR3 protein: CASRPTRQGQNTEAFF

V gene: TRBV11-2
CDR3 protein: CASRLIRDETQYF

V gene: TRBV25-1
CDR3 protein: CASSAATENTEAFF

V gene: TRBV7-3
CDR3 protein: CASSSGTDRRANSPLHF

V gene: TRBV4-3
CDR3 protein: CASSQDRGQGASGELFF

V gene: TRBV30
CDR3 protein: CAWRQGSVGEQFF

V gene: TRBV7-9
CDR3 protein: CASSQRTVQETQYF

V gene: TRBV28
CDR3 protein: CASSRGGTGDSNQPQHF

V gene: TRBV6-1
CDR3 protein: CASSEVRPVYGYTF

V gene: TRBV7-6
CDR3 protein: CASSRAEYNEQFF

V gene: TRBV6-6
CDR3 protein: CASRTGGMNTGELFF

V gene: TRBV7-2
CDR3 protein: CASTTGQGLIGETQYF

V gene: TRBV18
CDR3 protein: CASSPLSGTSYEQYF

V gene: TRBV20-1
CDR3 protein: CSPIENEQFF

V gene: TRBV11-3
CDR3 protein: CASSLSTAAGWETQYF

V gene: TRBV2
CDR3 protein: CASVLGETQYF

V gene: TRBV28
CDR3 protein: CASRVGSNQPQHF

V gene: TRBV7-2
CDR3 protein: CASSDRVLHQPQHF

V gene: TRBV5-8
CDR3 protein: CASSRTRTTQYF

V gene: TRBV2
CDR3 protein: CASSGDTTGANVLTF

V gene: TRBV7-2
CDR3 protein: CASSLVPVPGGEEAFF

V gene: TRBV20-1
CDR3 protein: CSATGGTEAFF

V gene: TRBV5-1
CDR3 protein: CASSSQGIGTEAFF

V gene: TRBV2
CDR3 protein: CASREQSSSGNTIYF

V gene: TRBV7-2
CDR3 protein: CASSLWDYDTDTQYF

V gene: TRBV7-9
CDR3 protein: CASSLAANYGYTF